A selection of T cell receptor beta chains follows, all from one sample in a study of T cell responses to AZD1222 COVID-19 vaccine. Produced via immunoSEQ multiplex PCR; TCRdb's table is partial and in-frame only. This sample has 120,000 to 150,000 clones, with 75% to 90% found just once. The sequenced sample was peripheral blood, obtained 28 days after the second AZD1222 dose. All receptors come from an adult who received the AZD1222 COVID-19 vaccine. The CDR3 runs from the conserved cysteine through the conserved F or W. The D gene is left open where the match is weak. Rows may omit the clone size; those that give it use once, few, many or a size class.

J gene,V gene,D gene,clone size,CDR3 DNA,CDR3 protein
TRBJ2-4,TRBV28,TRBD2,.,TGTGCCAGCAGTTCACCCCAGGGACTAGCGGGAGCGGACATTCAGTACTTC,CASSSPQGLAGADIQYF
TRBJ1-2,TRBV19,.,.,TGTGCCAGTAGTATTTTGCCCGACAGTCGCTATGGCTACACCTTC,CASSILPDSRYGYTF
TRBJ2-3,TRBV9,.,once,TGTGCCAGCACCCGAGAGGGGACAGATACGCAGTATTTT,CASTREGTDTQYF
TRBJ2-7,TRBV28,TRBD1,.,TGTGCCAGCAGTTCCCTGGGTTGGGGGACAGGCGACGAGCAGTACTTC,CASSSLGWGTGDEQYF
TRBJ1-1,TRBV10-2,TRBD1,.,TGCGCCAGCAGCCAGGGGGCCATGAACACTGAAGCTTTCTTT,CASSQGAMNTEAFF
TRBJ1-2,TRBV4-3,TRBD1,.,TGCGCCAGCAGCCAAGATAGGACAGGGGGCATTGGCTACACCTTC,CASSQDRTGGIGYTF
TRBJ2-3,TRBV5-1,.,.,TGCGCCAGCAGGCAGGGCGGTCCAGATACGCAGTATTTT,CASRQGGPDTQYF
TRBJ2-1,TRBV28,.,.,TGTGCCAGCAGTTTAAGTCGTTTTGTGCAGTTCTTC,CASSLSRFVQFF
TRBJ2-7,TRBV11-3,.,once,TGTGCCAGCAGCTTAGGTCGCGGCACCTACGAGCAGTACTTC,CASSLGRGTYEQYF
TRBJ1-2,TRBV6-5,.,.,TGTGCCAGCAGCCGTGCCCGGGACGGCTACTATGGCTACACCTTC,CASSRARDGYYGYTF
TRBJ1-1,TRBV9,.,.,TGTGCCAGCAGCGAGAGGGTCGGGGCAAACACTGAAGCTTTCTTT,CASSERVGANTEAFF
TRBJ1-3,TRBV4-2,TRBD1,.,TGTGCCAGCAGCCGGGACCCGGGACAGGGTGACCCTCAAAACACCATATATTTT,CASSRDPGQGDPQNTIYF
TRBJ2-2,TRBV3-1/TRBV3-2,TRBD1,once,TGTGCCAGCAGCCCGGCAGGGGGCATGGGCACCGGGGAGCTGTTTTTT,CASSPAGGMGTGELFF
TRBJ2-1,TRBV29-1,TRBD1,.,TGCAGCGTTGAAGGCCCCCCCCAGGCCCCCGGGACAGGGGACAATGAGCAGTTCTTC,CSVEGPPQAPGTGDNEQFF
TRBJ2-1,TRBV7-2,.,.,TGTGCCAGCAGCCCCTATGAAGGGAATGAGCAGTTCTTC,CASSPYEGNEQFF
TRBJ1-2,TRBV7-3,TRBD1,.,TGTGCCAGCAGCCCTGGGACAGACTATGGCTACACCTTC,CASSPGTDYGYTF
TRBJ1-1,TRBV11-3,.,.,TGTGCCAGCAGCCCTTCGGGGGCCGGCACTGAAGCTTTCTTT,CASSPSGAGTEAFF
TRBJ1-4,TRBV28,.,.,TGTGCCAGCAGTTCGGCAAGGGGGATAGGAAAACTGTTTTTT,CASSSARGIGKLFF
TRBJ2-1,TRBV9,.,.,TGTGCCAGCAGCGCCTTAGGGTTCAATGAGCAGTTCTTC,CASSALGFNEQFF
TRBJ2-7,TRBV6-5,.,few,TGTGCCAGCAGTCCGACAGACGGGGCGGGGGAGCAGTACTTC,CASSPTDGAGEQYF
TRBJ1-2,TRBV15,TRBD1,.,TGTGCCACCAGCAGGGGACAGGGGGAAATAAGTTATGGCTACACCTTC,CATSRGQGEISYGYTF
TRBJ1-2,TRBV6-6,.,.,TGTGCCAGCAGGAACGGAGCCGTTTTCTTCTATGGCTACACCTTC,CASRNGAVFFYGYTF
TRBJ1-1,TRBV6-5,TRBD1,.,TGTGCCAGCAGTTACCGAACAGGGGAGGCTGAAGCTTTCTTT,CASSYRTGEAEAFF
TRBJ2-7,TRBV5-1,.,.,TGCGCCAGCAGCTTGAATCCGTCCCGGGGAAGCTCCTACGAGCAGTACTTC,CASSLNPSRGSSYEQYF
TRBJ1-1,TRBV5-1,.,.,TGCGCCAGCAGCTTGGACTTTGAAGGGACTGAAGCTTTCTTT,CASSLDFEGTEAFF
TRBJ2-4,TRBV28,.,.,TGTGCCAGCGAGGGGACGCAAGAAAACATTCAGTACTTC,CASEGTQENIQYF
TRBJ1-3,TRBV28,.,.,TGTGCCAGCAGCCCCCCAACTACTGGAAACACCATATATTTT,CASSPPTTGNTIYF
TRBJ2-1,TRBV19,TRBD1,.,TGTGCCAGTAGCCGTACCGGGACAGCAGACTACAATGAGCAGTTCTTC,CASSRTGTADYNEQFF
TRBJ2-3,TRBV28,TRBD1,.,TGTGCCAGCAGTCTGACAGGGGGCTTGGTAGATACGCAGTATTTT,CASSLTGGLVDTQYF
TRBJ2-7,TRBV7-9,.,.,TGTGCCAGCAGCTCCAGGGACGGAAAGCAGTACTTC,CASSSRDGKQYF
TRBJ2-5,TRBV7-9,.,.,TGTGCCAGCAGCTTAGACCTGGAAGAGACCCAGTACTTC,CASSLDLEETQYF
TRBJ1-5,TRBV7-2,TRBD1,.,TGTGCCAGCAGTAGGGACAGGGGGAGCAATCAGCCCCAGCATTTT,CASSRDRGSNQPQHF
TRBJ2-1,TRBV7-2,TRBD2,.,TGTGCCAGCAGCTCGGGAGGATCACATTATAATGAGCAGTTCTTC,CASSSGGSHYNEQFF
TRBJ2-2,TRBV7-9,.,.,TGTGCCAGCAGCTTAGCATCGTCAGGGACCGGGGAGCTGTTTTTT,CASSLASSGTGELFF
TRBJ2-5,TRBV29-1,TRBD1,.,TGCAGCGTTAGCCCTTTCGTGACAGGGAGTGGAGAGACCCAGTACTTC,CSVSPFVTGSGETQYF
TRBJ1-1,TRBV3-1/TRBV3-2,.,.,TGTGCCAGCAGCCAGGGGACAATATTGAACACTGAAGCTTTCTTT,CASSQGTILNTEAFF
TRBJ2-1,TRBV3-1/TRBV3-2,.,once,TGTGCCAGCAGCCAAGGGCCTAGCTACAATGAGCAGTTCTTC,CASSQGPSYNEQFF
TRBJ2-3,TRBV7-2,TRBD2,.,TGTGCCAGCAGTTCCGGGACTAGCGGGGGAGTCGATACGCAGTATTTT,CASSSGTSGGVDTQYF
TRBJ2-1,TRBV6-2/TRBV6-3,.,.,TGTGCCAGCAGTTACGGGGGATTTAACAATGAGCAGTTCTTC,CASSYGGFNNEQFF
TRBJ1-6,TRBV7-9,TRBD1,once,TGTGCCAGCAGCTCCTGGGGGGACAGGCCCCTCCACTTT,CASSSWGDRPLHF
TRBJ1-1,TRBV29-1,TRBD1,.,TGCAGCGCCCTTATAGGGGGCGTCGGCACTGAAGCTTTCTTT,CSALIGGVGTEAFF
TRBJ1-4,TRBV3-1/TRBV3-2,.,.,TGTGCCAGCAGCCGGGGGGAAAAACTGTTTTTT,CASSRGEKLFF
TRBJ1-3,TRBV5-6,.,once,TGTGCCAGCAACGGAGGGGACTCTGGAAACACCATATATTTT,CASNGGDSGNTIYF
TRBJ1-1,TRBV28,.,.,TGTGCCAGCAGTTCCGGACCCGCCGGGGCTTTCTTT,CASSSGPAGAFF
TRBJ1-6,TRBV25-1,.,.,TGTGCCAGCAGTGAACCAGCCAATAATTCACCCCTCCACTTT,CASSEPANNSPLHF
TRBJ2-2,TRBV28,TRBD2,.,TGTGCCAGCAGTAGTTTTAGCGGGGTAGGCACCGGGGAGCTGTTTTTT,CASSSFSGVGTGELFF
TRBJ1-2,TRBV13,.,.,TGTGCCAGCAGAGGAATAGACAGGCCGACCTATGGCTACACCTTC,CASRGIDRPTYGYTF
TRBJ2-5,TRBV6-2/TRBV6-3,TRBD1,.,TGTGCCAGCAGTATCCGGGGACAGGGGGCAAATCTTGGGACCCAGTACTTC,CASSIRGQGANLGTQYF
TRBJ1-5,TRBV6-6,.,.,TGTGCCAGCAGTGGAACCGGTGATAGCAATCAGCCCCAGCATTTT,CASSGTGDSNQPQHF
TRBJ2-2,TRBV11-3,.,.,TGTGCCAGCAGCTTACGGGTCACCGGGGAGCTGTTTTTT,CASSLRVTGELFF
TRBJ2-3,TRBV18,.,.,TGTGCCAGCTCACCATCGGAAGATACGCAGTATTTT,CASSPSEDTQYF
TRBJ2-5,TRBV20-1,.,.,TGCAGTGCTAGAGCCGGGGAGACCCAGTACTTC,CSARAGETQYF
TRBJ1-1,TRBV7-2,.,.,TGTGCCAGCAGCTTGGTGAACACTGAAGCTTTCTTT,CASSLVNTEAFF
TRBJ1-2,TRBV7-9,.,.,TGTGCCAGCAGCTTAGATGGCAGGGCTGGCTATGGCTACACCTTC,CASSLDGRAGYGYTF
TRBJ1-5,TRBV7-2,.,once,TGTGCCAGCAGCGCATGGGGACCGAATCAGCCCCAGCATTTT,CASSAWGPNQPQHF
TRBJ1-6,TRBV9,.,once,TGTGCCAGCAGCACCGGGACGAATAATTCACCCCTCCACTTT,CASSTGTNNSPLHF